This T cell receptor beta chain came from a study of cytomegalovirus exposure and HLA in healthy donors. Study details: Around 89 million unique TCRs from HLA-typed donors made up an early data release.

General study findings and limits: Three CMV-associated chains were confirmed in vitro to be specific for CMV antigens.

About this clone itself: Its antigen is as yet unknown. At one of its ends the junction is not consistent with the germline gene, which may arise from a read error. Different DNA sequences within this sample yield the same CDR3.

Vbeta (60) and Jbeta (13) primers were used in the PCR. Some clones are missing from TCRdb's copy, which holds only in-frame ones; the method was immunoSEQ multiplex PCR. The sample yields 90,000 to 130,000 clones, about 74% seen once. The sequenced sample was PBMCs. The clonotype was recovered from a man aged 25 to 40 in good health and CMV-seropositive.

CDR3 loop: CASSLSRGNGVMNTEAFF. The CDR3 bases are TGCGCCAGCAGCTTGAGCAGGGGAAACGGCGTGATGAACACTGAAGCCTTCTTT. The chain couples TRBV5-1 to TRBJ1-1, with D maybe TRBD1 (6 bases). Per germline, CDR1 SGHRS and CDR2 YFSETQ. This CDR3 is built from 18 residues. The full variable domain, its missing parts supplied by reference TRBV5-1 and TRBJ1-1, is KAGVTQTPRYLIKTRGQQVTLSCSPISGHRSVSWYQQTPGQGLQFLFEYFSETQRNKGNFPGRFSGRQFSNSRSEMNVSTLELGDSALYLCASSLSRGNGVMNTEAFFGQGTRLTVV.